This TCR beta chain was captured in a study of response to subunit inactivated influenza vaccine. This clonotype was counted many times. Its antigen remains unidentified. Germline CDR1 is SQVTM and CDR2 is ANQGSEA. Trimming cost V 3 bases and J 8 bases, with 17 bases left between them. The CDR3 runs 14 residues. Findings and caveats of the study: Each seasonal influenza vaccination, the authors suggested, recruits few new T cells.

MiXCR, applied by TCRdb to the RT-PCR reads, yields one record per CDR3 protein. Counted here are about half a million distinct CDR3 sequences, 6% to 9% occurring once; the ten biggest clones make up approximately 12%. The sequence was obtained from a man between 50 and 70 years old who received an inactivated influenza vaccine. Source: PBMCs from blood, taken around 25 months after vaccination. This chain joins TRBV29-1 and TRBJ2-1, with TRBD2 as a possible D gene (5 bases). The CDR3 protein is CSVETWRRPDEQFF. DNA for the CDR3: TGCAGCGTTGAGACGTGGAGGAGGCCCGATGAGCAGTTCTTC.